What follows describes a single T cell receptor (beta chain). These data come from a study of blood T cell repertoires in COVID-19. About the study: Whether acute or convalescent, the COVID-19 samples came from the United States, Italy and Spain. T cells, B-cell-depleted T cells, or PBMCs provided the cDNA or gDNA that served as material.

The CDR3 runs to 15 residues. CDR1 MNHEY and CDR2 SVGEGT come from the germline V gene. The J segment lost 6 bases and the V segment lost 2 bases, leaving 7 bases of the junction unmatched. Original processing notes: Amplification with reference gene primers provided the estimates of nucleated cell counts. Sequencing was performed with immunoSEQ multiplex PCR; in TCRdb, only in-frame clones are kept and a portion is missing. That table is the source of V, J and clone size, and D and trimming were worked out from the DNA. The sample contains nearly 110,000 clones, over 80% of which appear only once. The sequence derives from a woman in her twenties or thirties with acute or convalescent COVID-19. Sequenced material: peripheral blood. The chain recombines TRBV6-2 or TRBV6-3 with TRBJ1-5; 7 bases agree with TRBD1. The CDR3 DNA follows: TGTGCCAGCAGTTACGACAGGGCTCGTCGTCAGCCCCAGCATTTT. It yields the protein CASSYDRARRQPQHF.